The 16 T cell receptor beta chains below were found in one sample sequenced in a study of control samples from healthy donors and cancer patients. Sequenced by immunoSEQ multiplex PCR; TCRdb stores in-frame clones only, minus some. The top ten clones hold roughly 10% of a sample with 100,000 or so clones, about four fifths of them seen once. The sequenced sample consisted of blood. Source of these receptors: a woman in her thirties in good health.

In DNA, the CDR3 is TGTGCCAGCAGCTTACTTCGGGACACGAGAAACACTGAAGCTTTCTTT. This encodes CASSLLRDTRNTEAFF. V gene TRBV5-5 combines with J gene TRBJ1-1, with D maybe TRBD1 (6 bases). The CDR3 consists of 16 residues. The germline CDR1 and CDR2 sequences are SGHKS and YYEKEE (reference sequence). V lost 2 bases, J lost 2 bases, and 16 bases lay in between.

V usage is TRBV11-3 and J usage is TRBJ1-3; 8 bases agree with TRBD1. The junction had 10 bases not matched to a gene; V was cut back by 5 bases and J by 4 bases. Germline lookup yields CDR1 SGHNT and CDR2 YENEEA. This CDR3 has 16 residues. As DNA, the CDR3 is TGTGCCAGCAGCCTAAATGGAGGGACAGGAGGAAACACCATATATTTT. It translates to CASSLNGGTGGNTIYF.

This chain joins TRBV3-1 (or the pseudogene TRBV3-2) and TRBJ1-3; no firm D call. From germline, CDR1 is LGHDT and CDR2 YNNKEL (reference sequence). Trimming left V 3 bases short and J 2 bases short, with 14 bases between. The CDR3 has 16 residues. CDR3 sequence: CASSHFPGTAGNTIYF. The CDR3 region has the DNA TGTGCCAGCAGCCATTTTCCGGGAACAGCTGGAAACACCATATATTTT.

The V and J genes are TRBV14 and TRBJ2-5; 12 bases are a match to TRBD2. The CDR3 spans 16 residues. The J segment lost 4 bases and the V segment lost 4 bases, leaving 7 bases of the junction unmatched. From germline, CDR1 is SGHDN and CDR2 FVKESK. CDR3 in amino acids: CASSRPLAGGGETQYF. CDR3 DNA: TGTGCCAGCAGCCGACCACTAGCGGGGGGAGGAGAGACCCAGTACTTC. Looking up the rest from reference TRBV14 and TRBJ2-5 gives the full variable domain: EAGVTQFPSHSVIEKGQTVTLRCDPISGHDNLYWYRRVMGKEIKFLLHFVKESKQDESGMPNNRFLAERTGGTYSTLKVQPAELEDSGVYFCASSRPLAGGGETQYFGPGTRLLVL.

This clone was recorded a few times. J is TRBJ1-1 and V is TRBV7-2; weak D call: TRBD1 (6 bases). Germline assignment: CDR1 SGHTA and CDR2 FQGNSA. The CDR3 loop spans 14 amino acids. Trimming removed 5 bases from V and 0 bases from J, with 10 bases in between. The CDR3 sequence: CASSEQGMNTEAFF. The CDR3 coding sequence is TGTGCCAGCAGCGAACAGGGCATGAACACTGAAGCTTTCTTT.

The V gene is TRBV12-3 or TRBV12-4, the J gene TRBJ2-7, with a possible D match to TRBD1 (6 bases). The CDR3 is 12 residues long. Trimming removed 3 bases from V and 7 bases from J, with 10 bases in between. The CDR3 DNA reads as TGTGCCAGCAGTTTTTCCGGGACAGAGCAGTACTTC. Encoded protein: CASSFSGTEQYF.

The genes are TRBV10-1 and TRBJ2-5; D possibly matches TRBD1 or TRBD2 (5 bases each). The V end lost 0 bases, the J end lost 5 bases, and 16 bases lay between the germline ends. Germline CDR1 WNHNN, CDR2 SYGVQD (reference sequence). This CDR3 region has 16 residues. The CDR3 region has the DNA TGCGCCAGCAGTGAGTCAACCTGGGGCCCGGGGGAGACCCAGTACTTC. It codes for CASSESTWGPGETQYF.

The chain recombines TRBV9 with TRBJ2-2; 7 bases line up with TRBD1. CDR1 and CDR2 (germline): SGDLS, YYNGEE. The ends lost 1 base at V and 4 bases at J; junction bases unmatched: 4. The CDR3 consists of 15 residues. The CDR3 sequence: CASSVTGEPTGELFF. The CDR3 DNA sequence: TGTGCCAGCAGCGTAACAGGGGAGCCCACCGGGGAGCTGTTTTTT.

The chain employs TRBV9 and TRBJ2-3, with TRBD1 as a possible D gene (5 bases). V lost 4 bases to trimming and J lost 4 bases, with 10 bases between them. The germline CDR1 and CDR2 sequences are SGDLS and YYNGEE. CDR3 length: 13 residues. The CDR3 sequence is CASSLRDSDTQYF. The CDR3 region has the DNA TGTGCCAGCAGCCTCAGGGATTCAGATACGCAGTATTTT.

The chain carries TRBV5-6 and TRBJ2-7; possible D gene TRBD2, 7 bases. Trimming stripped 4 bases from V and 2 bases from J, with 13 bases between. The CDR3 has 14 residues. In germline, CDR1 is SGHDT, CDR2 YYEEEE. The CDR3 sequence is CASSLGGGTYEQYF. In DNA, the CDR3 is TGTGCCAGCAGCCTAGGGGGGGGCACCTACGAGCAGTACTTC.

The chain recombines TRBV19 with TRBJ1-2; D remains unclear. The germline V gene has CDR1 LNHDA and CDR2 SQIVND (reference sequence). The CDR3 is made up of 11 amino acids. The germline V and J ends were trimmed by 4 bases and 8 bases, with 8 bases remaining between them. CDR3: CASSTLLGYTF. The CDR3 DNA follows: TGTGCCAGTAGTACACTACTGGGCTACACCTTC.

The V gene is TRBV27, the J gene TRBJ2-7; TRBD1 matches at 8 bases. V lost 3 bases and J lost 6; bases outside the gene matches: 7. This CDR3 has 14 residues. Germline CDR1 MNHEY, CDR2 SMNVEV (reference sequence). CDR3 sequence: CASSLDRVRSEQYF. CDR3 coding DNA: TGTGCCAGCAGTTTGGACAGGGTAAGATCCGAGCAGTACTTC.

The gene calls are TRBV6-5 and TRBJ1-2, with no clear D. The CDR3 runs to 13 residues. Trimming removed 7 bases at V and 0 bases at J, with 9 bases between. CDR1 is MNHEY, CDR2 SVGAGI, per germline. The DNA for the CDR3 is TGTGCCAGCAAAACCGGGGCTAACTATGGCTACACCTTC. This translates into CASKTGANYGYTF.

This chain connects TRBV30 to TRBJ2-3; 10 bases fit TRBD2. The CDR3 contains 15 residues. Germline CDR1 and CDR2: GTSNPN and SVGIG (reference sequence). V dropped 2 bases and J dropped 3; count of bases not matched to a gene: 5. The CDR3 loop reads CAWSSGGASTDTQYF. The CDR3 DNA is TGTGCCTGGAGTAGCGGGGGGGCCTCTACAGATACGCAGTATTTT. Full variable domain (rest looked up from reference TRBV30 and TRBJ2-3): SQTIHQWPATLVQPVGSPLSLECTVEGTSNPNLYWYRQAAGRGLQLLFYSVGIGQISSEVPQNLSASRPQDRQFILSSKKLLLSDSGFYLCAWSSGGASTDTQYFGPGTRLTVL.

Regarding this clone: This sample includes further DNA sequences coding for the same CDR3. The chain is built from TRBV18 and TRBJ2-1; D ambiguous. Germline V gives CDR1 KGHSH, CDR2 LQKENI. This CDR3 comprises 16 residues. Trimming shortened V by 6 bases and J by 0 bases, and 15 bases separated the two germline ends. CDR3 sequence reads: CASSPRTSSSYNEQFF. The DNA of the CDR3 is TGTGCCAGCTCGCCGAGGACGAGTAGCTCCTACAATGAGCAGTTCTTC.

The chain has TRBV28 and TRBJ2-7, with 9 positions matching TRBD2. Trimming at V came to 6 bases and at J to 5 bases, leaving 8 bases not matched to a gene. Germline V lookup: CDR1 MDHEN, CDR2 SYDVKM. This CDR3 has 14 amino acids. DNA of the CDR3: TGTGCCAGCAGGTCGACTAGCGGCCGCCACGAGCAGTACTTC. Translation: CASRSTSGRHEQYF.